This passage covers 20 T cell receptor beta chains from one sample sequenced in a study of memory CD4+ T cells and cytomegalovirus serostatus. Single viable CD3+CD4+CD8-CD45RO+ cells were sorted as the memory CD4+ T cells. Method: immunoSEQ multiplex PCR; TCRdb's copy keeps in-frame clones and lacks some. The data contain some 48,000 clones, just under 80% of them seen just once; the ten biggest clones take up nearly 0.95%. Sequencing input: memory CD4+ T cells from blood. These receptors came from an adult in good health and CMV-seronegative.

The chain combines TRBV19 with TRBJ1-1; D call uncertain. From germline, CDR1 is LNHDA and CDR2 SQIVND (reference sequence). V gave up 4 bases and J gave up 3 bases, with 12 bases separating them. The CDR3 has 14 residues. The CDR3 DNA follows: TGTGCCAGTAGTACCGAACGGGAGTACACTGAAGCTTTCTTT. This codes for CASSTEREYTEAFF.

This chain links TRBV15 with TRBJ1-2; D gene ambiguous. V dropped 0 bases and J dropped 6 bases, with 8 bases sitting between them. This CDR3 is 13 amino acids long. Germline V gives CDR1 LNHNV, CDR2 YYDKDF (reference sequence). CDR3 sequence: CATSRDRTDGYTF. DNA of the CDR3: TGTGCCACCAGCAGAGATCGGACCGATGGCTACACCTTC.

The gene calls are TRBV6-5 and TRBJ1-1, with 7 positions matching TRBD1. The CDR3 spans 13 residues. Germline trimming cut 7 bases from V and 9 bases from J; bases unmatched to any gene: 11. The germline V gene has CDR1 MNHEY and CDR2 SVGAGI. CDR3 coding DNA: TGTGCCAGCACCCCCGGGGGGGACAGACAAGCTTTCTTT. It is translated as CASTPGGDRQAFF.

The rearrangement links TRBV4-2 to TRBJ1-1; tentatively, D is TRBD1 (6 bases). V shed 4 bases and J shed 1 base, with 25 bases lying between them. The CDR3 loop spans 19 amino acids. Germline V gene lookup returns CDR1 LGHNA and CDR2 YNFKEQ. CDR3 region: CASSPGAQGGMVQNTEAFF. CDR3 coding DNA: TGTGCCAGCAGCCCGGGGGCCCAGGGCGGTATGGTTCAGAACACTGAAGCTTTCTTT.

The chain combines TRBV4-3 with TRBJ2-3; a possible D gene is TRBD1 (5 bases). V was cut by 4 bases and J by 6 bases, with 14 bases left in between. CDR3 length equals 14 residues. The germline CDR1 and CDR2 sequences are LGHNA and YSLEER. In DNA, the CDR3 is TGCGCCAGCAGCCTAGGGGCCCTGGAGGATACGCAGTATTTT. Protein sequence: CASSLGALEDTQYF.

The V gene is TRBV28, the J gene TRBJ1-1, with D possibly matching TRBD1 (5 bases). There are 14 residues in the CDR3. With 5 bases removed from V and 3 bases from J, the gap between germline ends came to 13 bases. Germline V gene sequence: CDR1 MDHEN, CDR2 SYDVKM. CDR3 region: CASSENWGDTEAFF. CDR3 DNA sequence: TGTGCCAGCAGTGAGAATTGGGGGGACACTGAAGCTTTCTTT.

This sequence joins TRBV5-6 and TRBJ2-1; 9 positions match TRBD2. This CDR3 is built from 14 residues. Germline CDR1 reads SGHDT; CDR2 reads YYEEEE. The J segment lost 4 bases and the V segment lost 7 bases, leaving 6 bases of the junction unmatched. This chain's CDR3 is CASGERGVYNEQFF. CDR3 sequence (DNA): TGTGCCAGCGGCGAGCGGGGGGTATACAATGAGCAGTTCTTC.

The V gene is TRBV5-4, the J gene TRBJ1-2; 8 bases line up with TRBD1. The CDR3 has 16 amino acids. Unmatched junction bases numbered 14, after V lost 4 bases and J lost 6 bases. Germline assignment: CDR1 SGHNT and CDR2 YYREEE (reference sequence). CDR3 protein: CASSRGLMGQDNGYTF. The CDR3 DNA reads TGTGCCAGCAGCCGGGGTCTTATGGGACAGGATAATGGCTACACCTTC.

The gene calls are TRBV7-2 and TRBJ1-6; 7 nucleotides agree with TRBD1. Trimming took 5 bases from V and 4 from J; bases not matched to a gene: 8. This CDR3 has 16 residues. Germline V CDR1 and CDR2: SGHTA, FQGNSA. CDR3 nucleotides: TGTGCCAGCAGCCTAGGAGGGGGCGGATATAATTCACCCCTCCACTTT. It codes for CASSLGGGGYNSPLHF. Full variable domain (outside the CDR3, taken from reference TRBV7-2 and TRBJ1-6): GAGVSQSPSNKVTEKGKDVELRCDPISGHTALYWYRQSLGQGLEFLIYFQGNSAPDKSGLPSDRFSAERTGGSVSTLTIQRTQQEDSAVYLCASSLGGGGYNSPLHFGNGTRLTVT.

The chain uses TRBV28 and TRBJ1-1; a possible D gene is TRBD1 (5 bases). Deletions cut 6 bases from V and 3 bases from J, with 17 bases between. The CDR3 runs 15 residues. In germline, CDR1 is MDHEN, CDR2 SYDVKM. DNA of the CDR3: TGTGCCAGCAGCATCCCGATAGGGGTGGACACTGAAGCTTTCTTT. Its protein is CASSIPIGVDTEAFF.

This clone appeared once. This chain uses TRBV5-4 with TRBJ2-1; D possibly uses TRBD1 or TRBD2 (5 bases each). Looked up from germline, CDR1 is SGHNT and CDR2 is YYREEE (reference sequence). V was shortened by 1 base and J by 4 bases, with 9 bases between the two germline ends. The CDR3 loop spans 14 amino acids. The CDR3 region is CASSLPGHYNEQFF. Written as DNA, the CDR3 is TGTGCCAGCAGCTTGCCGGGGCATTACAATGAGCAGTTCTTC.

This clone is categorized as medium-sized (0.01 to 0.1%). The rearrangement uses TRBV7-2 and TRBJ1-1; TRBD1 matches 7 bases. Germline CDR1 is SGHTA and CDR2 is FQGNSA. Losses at the gene ends were 5 bases for V and 5 bases for J; bases not matched to a gene: 14. CDR3 size: 16 residues. CDR3 DNA sequence: TGTGCCAGCAGCCTGATCGGGACAGCCACTGGGACTGAAGCTTTCTTT. Its protein is CASSLIGTATGTEAFF.

The genes are TRBV5-5 and TRBJ2-7; D is perhaps TRBD1 or TRBD2 (5 bases each). Germline V lookup: CDR1 SGHKS, CDR2 YYEKEE (reference sequence). This CDR3 comprises 15 residues. V lost 4 bases and J lost 7, with 21 bases in between. This chain's CDR3 is CASSGSTGLWGEQYF. The CDR3 nucleotides are TGTGCCAGCAGCGGATCGACGGGGCTCTGGGGGGAGCAGTACTTC.

The V call is TRBV6-5, the J call TRBJ1-1; D possibly corresponds to TRBD1 (5 bases). The CDR3 covers 14 residues. Trimming cost V 7 bases and J 6 bases, with 18 bases left between them. Germline V gives CDR1 MNHEY, CDR2 SVGAGI. The CDR3 is CASTRDGPLAEAFF. The DNA for the CDR3 is TGTGCCAGCACGAGGGACGGACCTCTGGCTGAAGCTTTCTTT.

The chain joins TRBV10-3 to TRBJ1-2; possible D gene TRBD1, 5 bases. Trimming stripped 2 bases from V and 4 bases from J, with 11 bases between. Germline assignment: CDR1 ENHRY and CDR2 SYGVKD. This CDR3 contains 14 residues. The CDR3 loop reads CAISEGQGSYGYTF. The CDR3 region has the DNA TGTGCCATCAGTGAGGGGCAGGGCAGCTATGGCTACACCTTC.

The V and J genes are TRBV19 and TRBJ2-4; tentative D call: TRBD2 (6 bases). This CDR3 region has 16 residues. Germline V gives CDR1 LNHDA, CDR2 SQIVND (reference sequence). V lost 5 bases and J lost 7, with 21 bases in between. CDR3 nucleotides: TGTGCCAGTAGTTACGGGATGGGGGGATCCCTGAACATTCAGTACTTC. This gives the protein CASSYGMGGSLNIQYF.

The chain couples TRBV7-2 to TRBJ1-3; D is unclear. V gave up 5 bases and J gave up 1 base, with 9 bases separating them. CDR1 is SGHTA and CDR2 is FQGNSA in the germline V gene. This CDR3 has 14 amino acids. The CDR3: CASSPWGSGNTIYF. The CDR3 bases are TGTGCCAGCAGCCCTTGGGGATCTGGAAACACCATATATTTT. Combining the CDR3 with reference TRBV7-2 and TRBJ1-3 gives the whole variable domain GAGVSQSPSNKVTEKGKDVELRCDPISGHTALYWYRQSLGQGLEFLIYFQGNSAPDKSGLPSDRFSAERTGGSVSTLTIQRTQQEDSAVYLCASSPWGSGNTIYFGEGSWLTVV.

The rearrangement links TRBV7-2 to TRBJ1-2; D possibly corresponds to TRBD1 (6 bases). Germline V gene sequence: CDR1 SGHTA, CDR2 FQGNSA. The CDR3 covers 13 residues. Trimming cost V 8 bases and J 4 bases, with 14 bases left between them. The DNA of the CDR3 is TGTGCCAGCGGAGGGCGGGGGCCCTATGGCTACACCTTC. This encodes CASGGRGPYGYTF.

The rearrangement joins TRBV5-6 to TRBJ1-1; TRBD1 matches 10 bases. This CDR3 comprises 14 residues. Germline CDR1 and CDR2: SGHDT and YYEEEE. Trimming removed 3 bases from V and 5 bases from J; junction bases left unmatched: 4. The CDR3 region has the DNA TGTGCCAGCAGCTCCGGGACAGGGGTTACTGAAGCTTTCTTT. Translated, it gives CASSSGTGVTEAFF.

CDR3 nucleotide sequence: TGTGCCAGCTTCAGATGGGACGGCTACGAGCAGTACTTC. Translated, it gives CASFRWDGYEQYF. J is TRBJ2-7 and V is TRBV28, with D perhaps given as TRBD1 or TRBD2 (5 bases each). The V end was cut by 8 bases, the J end by 3 bases, with 14 bases between. Per germline, CDR1 MDHEN and CDR2 SYDVKM. This CDR3 has 13 amino acids.